A selection of T cell receptor beta chains follows, all from one sample in a study of shared clonotypes between healthy human individuals. The assay was immunoSEQ multiplex PCR, and TCRdb's table has in-frame clones only and misses some. The sample has about 2 million clones, about 95% seen once. The sequencing sample was made of naive CD8+ T cells sorted from blood. These receptor sequences come from a young man in good health. CDR3s include the opening cysteine and the closing phenylalanine or tryptophan. D genes are given only for firm matches. Size is omitted from some rows. Given values are once, few, many or a class for expanded clones.

j_gene | v_gene | len | d_gene | abundance | CDR3aa | CDR3nt
TRBJ1-2 | TRBV27 | 15 | . | . | CASSPNREANYGYTF | TGTGCCAGCAGTCCCAACAGGGAGGCTAACTATGGCTACACCTTC
TRBJ1-1 | TRBV27 | 14 | TRBD1 | . | CASIKGQLNTEAFF | TGTGCCAGCATAAAGGGACAGCTGAACACTGAAGCTTTCTTT
TRBJ1-2 | TRBV2 | 15 | . | . | CASSRPSVTTYGYTF | TGTGCCAGCAGTCGCCCTTCAGTTACCACCTATGGCTACACCTTC
TRBJ2-1 | TRBV7-3 | 13 | . | few | CASSLTHYNEQFF | TGTGCCAGCAGCTTAACCCACTACAATGAGCAGTTCTTC
TRBJ2-5 | TRBV7-9 | 16 | . | . | CASSPPAPGSQETQYF | TGTGCCAGCAGCCCCCCGGCCCCAGGTAGTCAAGAGACCCAGTACTTC
TRBJ1-5 | TRBV7-9 | 15 | . | many | CASSSTEGGNQPQHF | TGTGCCAGCAGCTCAACTGAGGGTGGCAATCAGCCCCAGCATTTT
TRBJ1-3 | TRBV7-9 | 16 | . | . | CASSSIQGLSGNTIYF | TGTGCCAGCAGCTCAATACAGGGTCTCTCTGGAAACACCATATATTTT
TRBJ1-2 | TRBV7-6 | 16 | TRBD1 | . | CASSLALEGASYGYTF | TGTGCCAGCAGCTTAGCGCTTGAGGGGGCTTCCTATGGCTACACCTTC
TRBJ2-1 | TRBV27 | 14 | . | . | CASSSERGDNEQFF | TGTGCCAGTTCCTCAGAGCGAGGGGACAATGAGCAGTTCTTC
TRBJ1-1 | TRBV5-8 | 14 | TRBD1 | . | CASRDRVMNTEAFF | TGTGCCAGCAGGGACAGGGTCATGAACACTGAAGCTTTCTTT
TRBJ1-5 | TRBV27 | 17 | . | once | CASSSGLGRASNQPQHF | TGTGCCAGCAGTTCAGGACTTGGACGGGCGAGCAATCAGCCCCAGCATTTT
TRBJ1-4 | TRBV25-1 | 15 | TRBD1 | . | CASSFRDRVGEKLFF | TGTGCCAGCAGTTTCCGGGACAGGGTAGGGGAAAAACTGTTTTTT
TRBJ1-5 | TRBV4-2 | 15 | . | . | CASSQVTEWDQPQHF | TGTGCCAGCAGCCAAGTGACAGAATGGGATCAGCCCCAGCATTTT
TRBJ2-7 | TRBV4-2 | 15 | . | . | CASSPSVTDSYEQYF | TGTGCCAGCAGCCCCTCTGTGACGGATTCCTACGAGCAGTACTTC
TRBJ2-5 | TRBV11-2 | 16 | TRBD1 | . | CASSSFSQGVEETQYF | TGTGCCAGCAGCTCTTTCTCTCAGGGGGTAGAAGAGACCCAGTACTTC
TRBJ2-7 | TRBV15 | 13 | . | few | CATSRDRQAQQYF | TGTGCCACCAGCAGAGATCGACAGGCCCAGCAGTACTTC
TRBJ2-1 | TRBV7-3 | 15 | TRBD2 | . | CASSLLAGVNNEQFF | TGTGCCAGCAGCTTATTGGCGGGGGTAAACAATGAGCAGTTCTTC
TRBJ2-2 | TRBV5-1 | 14 | . | . | CASSHVGDTGELFF | TGCGCCAGCAGCCACGTAGGGGACACCGGGGAGCTGTTTTTT
TRBJ2-2 | TRBV25-1 | 14 | . | . | CASSEAGETGELFF | TGTGCCAGCAGTGAGGCAGGAGAAACCGGGGAGCTGTTTTTT
TRBJ2-1 | TRBV29-1 | 18 | . | . | CSVGGEKVLYKSYNEQFF | TGCAGCGTTGGTGGGGAAAAAGTTTTATATAAGTCCTACAATGAGCAGTTCTTC
TRBJ1-1 | TRBV27 | 17 | . | . | CASSPVGNGRMNTEAFF | TGTGCCAGCAGCCCTGTCGGCAACGGAAGAATGAACACTGAAGCTTTCTTT
TRBJ2-3 | TRBV27 | 12 | . | . | CASGLYTDTQYF | TGTGCCAGCGGACTCTACACAGATACGCAGTATTTT
TRBJ1-1 | TRBV19 | 14 | . | . | CASSIGQGSTEAFF | TGTGCCAGTAGTATAGGGCAGGGGAGCACTGAAGCTTTCTTT
TRBJ1-5 | TRBV6-1 | 15 | TRBD1 | . | CASSPDRDGNQPQHF | TGTGCCAGCAGTCCAGACAGGGACGGCAATCAGCCCCAGCATTTT
TRBJ2-5 | TRBV5-8 | 15 | TRBD1 | . | CASSPGTGEWETQYF | TGTGCCAGCAGCCCCGGGACAGGGGAGTGGGAGACCCAGTACTTC
TRBJ1-1 | TRBV7-9 | 11 | . | few | CASGLDTEAFF | TGTGCCTCAGGGTTAGACACTGAAGCTTTCTTT
TRBJ1-6 | TRBV5-4 | 16 | TRBD1 | once | CASSVDRGAYNSPLHF | TGTGCCAGCAGCGTCGACAGGGGCGCCTATAATTCACCCCTCCACTTT
TRBJ2-1 | TRBV5-6 | 14 | . | . | CASSLDLSGNEQFF | TGTGCCAGCAGCTTGGATCTTTCGGGCAATGAGCAGTTCTTC
TRBJ1-6 | TRBV9 | 14 | . | once | CASSEDSDNSPLHF | TGTGCCAGCAGCGAAGACAGTGATAATTCACCCCTCCACTTT
TRBJ2-5 | TRBV15 | 14 | . | . | CATTARGIEETQYF | TGTGCCACCACCGCTCGAGGAATCGAAGAGACCCAGTACTTC
TRBJ1-5 | TRBV7-8 | 16 | . | . | CASTLRERGGNQPQHF | TGTGCCAGCACCCTTAGAGAGAGGGGGGGCAATCAGCCCCAGCATTTT
TRBJ2-2 | TRBV10-3 | 13 | . | . | CAISPLTGGELFF | TGTGCCATCAGTCCGCTGACGGGCGGGGAGCTGTTTTTT
TRBJ1-2 | TRBV29-1 | 11 | . | once | CSVEGSYGYTF | TGCAGCGTTGAAGGGAGCTATGGCTACACCTTC
TRBJ1-5 | TRBV5-8 | 13 | . | . | CASSFTGDQPQHF | TGTGCCAGCAGCTTCACCGGGGATCAGCCCCAGCATTTT
TRBJ2-7 | TRBV4-1 | 16 | . | . | CASSQALADGSYEQYF | TGCGCCAGCAGCCAAGCCCTGGCGGACGGCTCCTACGAGCAGTACTTC
TRBJ2-5 | TRBV13 | 14 | . | . | CASSLVGGHRTQYF | TGTGCCAGCAGCTTAGTAGGGGGACATCGGACCCAGTACTTC
TRBJ2-7 | TRBV19 | 15 | . | . | CASSMGAGAPYEQYF | TGTGCCAGTAGTATGGGGGCAGGGGCCCCCTACGAGCAGTACTTC
TRBJ2-1 | TRBV4-1 | 13 | . | . | CASSPGQYNEQFF | TGCGCCAGCAGCCCGGGACAATACAATGAGCAGTTCTTC
TRBJ2-5 | TRBV6-6 | 14 | . | . | CASSYSSGVETQYF | TGTGCCAGCAGTTACTCTAGCGGTGTGGAGACCCAGTACTTC
TRBJ2-3 | TRBV5-5 | 15 | . | . | CASSLEDTSTDTQYF | TGTGCCAGCAGCTTGGAGGATACTAGCACAGATACGCAGTATTTT
TRBJ1-4 | TRBV2 | 14 | . | . | CASSAWGRNEKLFF | TGTGCCAGCAGCGCCTGGGGTAGGAATGAAAAACTGTTTTTT
TRBJ2-7 | TRBV6-5 | 14 | TRBD2 | once | CASSFSGGSYEQYF | TGTGCCAGCAGCTTCAGCGGGGGCTCCTACGAGCAGTACTTC
TRBJ2-5 | TRBV7-8 | 16 | . | . | CASSLAPFDRQETQYF | TGTGCCAGCAGCTTAGCCCCATTCGACAGGCAAGAGACCCAGTACTTC
TRBJ1-5 | TRBV28 | 15 | . | . | CATWGQGDLNQPQHF | TGTGCCACCTGGGGCCAGGGAGACCTTAATCAGCCCCAGCATTTT
TRBJ1-3 | TRBV5-1 | 16 | . | . | CASSLEGVPSGNTIYF | TGCGCCAGCAGCTTGGAGGGGGTTCCCTCTGGAAACACCATATATTTT
TRBJ2-7 | TRBV6-1 | 13 | . | . | CASSEATAYEQYF | TGTGCCAGCAGTGAAGCTACAGCCTACGAGCAGTACTTC
TRBJ2-5 | TRBV4-1 | 17 | . | . | CASSQEGTQSSIETQYF | TGCGCCAGCAGCCAAGAAGGGACACAGAGTTCTATAGAGACCCAGTACTTC
TRBJ1-2 | TRBV7-6 | 14 | . | . | CASSLAGQGYGYTF | TGTGCCAGCAGCTTAGCGGGGCAGGGCTATGGCTACACCTTC
TRBJ2-2 | TRBV9 | 13 | . | . | CASSVGRTGELFF | TGTGCCAGCAGCGTAGGAAGGACCGGGGAGCTGTTTTTT
TRBJ2-7 | TRBV7-9 | 13 | TRBD2 | once | CASSMGLVYEQYF | TGTGCCAGCAGCATGGGACTAGTGTACGAGCAGTACTTC
TRBJ2-7 | TRBV29-1 | 12 | . | . | CSVLGELYEQYF | TGCAGCGTTTTGGGGGAGCTATACGAGCAGTACTTC
TRBJ2-1 | TRBV5-6 | 14 | . | . | CASSLGGGPNEQFF | TGTGCCAGCAGCTTGGGCGGGGGCCCCAATGAGCAGTTCTTC
TRBJ2-3 | TRBV6-1 | 17 | TRBD2 | . | CASSDVRLAGGPNTQYF | TGTGCCAGCAGTGACGTTAGACTAGCGGGAGGGCCGAATACGCAGTATTTT
TRBJ2-5 | TRBV13 | 14 | . | . | CASSLADRKETQYF | TGTGCCAGCAGCTTAGCCGACAGGAAAGAGACCCAGTACTTC
TRBJ2-1 | TRBV6-1 | 13 | . | once | CASSARSYNEQFF | TGTGCCAGCAGTGCCCGGAGCTACAATGAGCAGTTCTTC
TRBJ2-7 | TRBV29-1 | 13 | . | . | CSVGLGPSYEQYF | TGCAGCGTTGGTTTAGGGCCTTCCTACGAGCAGTACTTC
TRBJ2-7 | TRBV7-9 | 13 | . | . | CASSSTTNYEQYF | TGTGCCAGCAGCTCCACCACAAACTACGAGCAGTACTTC
TRBJ2-7 | TRBV19 | 13 | . | . | CASSNGGLYEQYF | TGTGCCAGTAGTAATGGGGGATTGTACGAGCAGTACTTC
TRBJ2-1 | TRBV6-5 | 15 | . | once | CASSQDRLSGNEQFF | TGTGCCAGCAGTCAGGACCGACTCTCGGGCAATGAGCAGTTCTTC